This TCR beta chain originates from a study of shared clonotypes between healthy human individuals. Study-wide results and caveats: Non-shared clonotypes were found to have lower generation probabilities than the clonotypes that were shared by all four of the sorted-subset donors. Rarefaction showed that sequencing of sorted subsets was incomplete (despite large depth).

Deep was the level at which the assay was run. Replicate PCRs for sorted subsets used about 200 ng DNA; this equaled 25,000 to 35,000 T cell genomes. Sequencing was performed with immunoSEQ multiplex PCR; in TCRdb, only in-frame clones are kept and a portion is missing. The table records over 1.5 million clones, nearly 99% of them present only once. The CDR3 consists of 18 residues. V shed 4 bases and J 1 base; nucleotides not matched to a gene: 9. Germline loops: CDR1 MNHNS, CDR2 SASEGT. This clone was picked up one time. Its antigen is unknown. The sequencing sample was made of naive CD4+ T cells sorted from blood. Subset denoted: CD45RA+ positively selected. This clonotype originated in a man under 40 in good health. The chain recombines TRBV6-1 with TRBJ2-6; TRBD1 matches 8 bases. Here the CDR3 reads CASSARQGLGSGANVLTF. The CDR3 region has the DNA TGTGCCAGCAGTGCCCGACAGGGGCTGGGGTCTGGGGCCAACGTCCTGACTTTC.